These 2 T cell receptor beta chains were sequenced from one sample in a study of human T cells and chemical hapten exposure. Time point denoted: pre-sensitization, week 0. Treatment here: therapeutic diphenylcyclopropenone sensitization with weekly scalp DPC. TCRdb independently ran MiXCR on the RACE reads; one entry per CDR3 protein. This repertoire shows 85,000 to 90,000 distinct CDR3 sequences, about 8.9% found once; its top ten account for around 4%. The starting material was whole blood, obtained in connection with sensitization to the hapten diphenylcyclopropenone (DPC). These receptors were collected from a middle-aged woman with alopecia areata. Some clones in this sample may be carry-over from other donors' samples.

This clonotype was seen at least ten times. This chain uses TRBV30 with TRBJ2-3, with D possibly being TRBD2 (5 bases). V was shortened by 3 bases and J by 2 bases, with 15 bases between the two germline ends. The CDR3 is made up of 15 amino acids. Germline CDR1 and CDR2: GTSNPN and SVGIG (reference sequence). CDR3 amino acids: CAWSPGGLPTDTQYF. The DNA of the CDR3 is TGTGCCTGGAGCCCCGGCGGACTTCCCACAGATACGCAGTATTTT.

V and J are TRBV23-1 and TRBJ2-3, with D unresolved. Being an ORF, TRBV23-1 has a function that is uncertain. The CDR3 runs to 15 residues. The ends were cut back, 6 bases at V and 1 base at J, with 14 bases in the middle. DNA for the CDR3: TGCGCCAGCAGCTGGTCCACCAAGGGCACAGATACGCAGTATTTT. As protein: CASSWSTKGTDTQYF.